The 6 T cell receptor beta chains presented below share a single source sample, sequenced in a study of human T cells and chemical hapten exposure. Time point defined: pre-sensitization, week 0. The treatment denotes: therapeutic diphenylcyclopropenone sensitization with weekly scalp DPC. TCRdb ran MiXCR on the RACE reads and lists one entry per CDR3 protein. The sample consists of approximately 260,000 distinct CDR3 sequences, about 8.1% of them appearing once. This specimen consisted of whole blood, obtained in connection with sensitization to the hapten diphenylcyclopropenone (DPC). These receptors all stem from a woman aged 40-49 years with alopecia areata. Some clones in this sample may be carry-over from other donors' samples.

This clonotype was counted ten times or more. The chain carries TRBV28 and TRBJ1-1; D might be TRBD1 (5 bases). Germline CDR1 is MDHEN and CDR2 is SYDVKM. The CDR3 extends over 17 amino acids. The V gene lost 3 bases and the J gene lost 1 base, with 18 bases spanning the gap. The CDR3: CASSFSEGLQTNTEAFF. Here the CDR3 DNA reads TGTGCCAGCAGTTTCTCGGAGGGGCTCCAGACGAACACTGAAGCTTTCTTT.

There are a few counts of this clonotype. The chain has TRBV12-3 or TRBV12-4 and TRBJ1-2; no clear D. Trimming cost V 5 bases and J 8 bases, with 12 bases left between them. This CDR3 has 12 amino acids. CDR3 sequence (DNA): TGTGCCAGCAGTCAGCAGACGACCGGCTACACCTTC. This sequence encodes CASSQQTTGYTF.

The V and J genes are TRBV29-1 and TRBJ2-3; D is perhaps TRBD2 (6 bases). V gave up 4 bases and J gave up 2 bases, with 10 bases separating them. The CDR3 is made up of 13 amino acids. Looked up from germline, CDR1 is SQVTM and CDR2 is ANQGSEA. The CDR3 reads CSVVAGNTDTQYF. For the CDR3, the DNA is TGCAGCGTTGTGGCGGGGAACACAGATACGCAGTATTTT.

The table lists this clonotype with many counts. The J gene is TRBJ1-1, the V gene TRBV4-1; D may be TRBD1 (6 bases). The CDR3 consists of 14 residues. Germline CDR1 reads MGHRA; CDR2 reads YSYEKL. V shed 6 bases and J shed 1 base, with 12 bases lying between them. DNA of the CDR3: TGCGCCAGCAGGGGACAACTGAAGAACACTGAAGCTTTCTTT. This codes for CASRGQLKNTEAFF.

This clonotype was observed a few times. The CDR3 reads CASSKAVWGRATEAFF. In DNA form, the CDR3 reads TGTGCCAGCAGCAAAGCCGTCTGGGGTCGGGCCACTGAAGCTTTCTTT. This chain joins TRBV21-1 and TRBJ1-1. TRBV21-1 is classified as a pseudogene. The CDR3 sequence is 16 residues long.

Ten or more counts support this clonotype. The chain uses TRBV29-1 and TRBJ2-3; 7 bases line up with TRBD1. The germline CDR1 and CDR2 sequences are SQVTM and ANQGSEA. The CDR3 contains 13 residues. Trimming at V came to 4 bases and at J to 2 bases, leaving 3 bases not matched to a gene. CDR3 residues: CSVAGQITDTQYF. The CDR3, as DNA: TGCAGCGTTGCGGGACAGATCACAGATACGCAGTATTTT.